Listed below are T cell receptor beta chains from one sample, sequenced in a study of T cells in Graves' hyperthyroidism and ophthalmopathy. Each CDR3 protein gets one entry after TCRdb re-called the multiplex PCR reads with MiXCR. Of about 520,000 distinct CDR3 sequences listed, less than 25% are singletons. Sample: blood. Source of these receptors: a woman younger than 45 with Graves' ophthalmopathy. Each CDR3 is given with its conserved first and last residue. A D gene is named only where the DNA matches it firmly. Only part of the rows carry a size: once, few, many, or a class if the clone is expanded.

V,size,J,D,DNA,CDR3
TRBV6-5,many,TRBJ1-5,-,TGTGCCAGCAGTTACTCGACGGCAGCTAATCAGCCCCAGCATTTT,CASSYSTAANQPQHF
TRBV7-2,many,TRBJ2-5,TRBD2,TGTGCCAGCAGCTTAGCCGCTAGCGGGGGGCAAGAGACCCAGTACTTC,CASSLAASGGQETQYF
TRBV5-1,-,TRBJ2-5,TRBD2,TGCGCCAGCAGCCTTTCCCCTAGCGGGGGGCCGGGGCAAGAGACCCAGTACTTC,CASSLSPSGGPGQETQYF
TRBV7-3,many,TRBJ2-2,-,TGTGCCAGCAGCTTACAAGGCACGAACACCGGGGAGCTGTTTTTT,CASSLQGTNTGELFF
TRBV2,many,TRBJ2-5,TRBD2,TGTGCCAGCAGGCCCCTAACTAGCGGGGGGAACCAAGAGACCCAGTACTTC,CASRPLTSGGNQETQYF
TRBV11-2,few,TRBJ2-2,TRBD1,TGTGCCAGCAGACGACAGGGGTCTGACGGGGAGCTGTTTTTT,CASRRQGSDGELFF
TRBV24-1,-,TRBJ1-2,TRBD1,TGTGCCACCAGTGATTCTCCGGGACAGAGAGCCGGCTACACCTTC,CATSDSPGQRAGYTF
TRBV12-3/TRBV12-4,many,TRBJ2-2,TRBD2,TGTGCCAGCAGTCCCGGGACTAGCGGCACCGGGGAGCTGTTTTTT,CASSPGTSGTGELFF
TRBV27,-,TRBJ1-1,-,TGTGCCAGCAGCCAACCCCGGGGGGTTGGGAACACTGAAGCTTTCTTT,CASSQPRGVGNTEAFF
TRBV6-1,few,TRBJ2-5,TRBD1,TGTGCCAGCAGGGCCGACAGGGGCCAAGAGACCCAGTACTTC,CASRADRGQETQYF
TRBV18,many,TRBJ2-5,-,TGTGCCAGCTCTCCGGACTCGTGGCAAGAGACCCAGTACTTC,CASSPDSWQETQYF
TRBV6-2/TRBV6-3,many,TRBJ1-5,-,TGTGCCAGCAGACCCGGGCAGCTTAATCAGCCCCAGCATTTT,CASRPGQLNQPQHF
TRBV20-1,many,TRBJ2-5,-,TGCAGTGCCCACACAGAAGCGCAAGAGACCCAGTACTTC,CSAHTEAQETQYF
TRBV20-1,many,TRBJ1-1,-,TGCAGTGCTAGAGTACAGATGAACACTGAAGCTTTCTTT,CSARVQMNTEAFF
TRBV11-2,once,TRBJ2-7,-,TGTGCCAGCAGCTTAGGAGACGGGGACTCCTACGAGCAGTACTTC,CASSLGDGDSYEQYF
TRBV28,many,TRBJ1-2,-,TGTGCCAGCAGTTTCTTTCCCCTAACTAACTATGGCTACACCTTC,CASSFFPLTNYGYTF
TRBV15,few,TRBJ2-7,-,TGTGCCACCAGCACCGGGGAGGGGACACTTTCCTACGAGCAGTACTTC,CATSTGEGTLSYEQYF
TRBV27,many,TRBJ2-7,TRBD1,TGTGCCAGCAGTTCACTGGACAGGATCGGCGAGCAGTACTTC,CASSSLDRIGEQYF
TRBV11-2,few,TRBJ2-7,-,TGTGCCAGCAGCTTAAGGAGTTCAAGCTCCTACGAGCAGTACTTC,CASSLRSSSSYEQYF
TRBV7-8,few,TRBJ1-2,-,TGTGCCAGCAGCTTAGTCGGGGGCGGAGGATCCTATAGCTACACCTTC,CASSLVGGGGSYSYTF
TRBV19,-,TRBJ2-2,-,TGTGCCAGTAGTATGGGGGGAGCTGGGGAGCTGTTTTTT,CASSMGGAGELFF
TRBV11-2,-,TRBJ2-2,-,TGTGCCAGCAGCTTACTGGGAGTGACCGGGGAGCTGTTTTTT,CASSLLGVTGELFF
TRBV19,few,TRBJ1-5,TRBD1,TGTGCCACAAAGACAGGGCGTAGCAATCAGCCCCAGCATTTT,CATKTGRSNQPQHF
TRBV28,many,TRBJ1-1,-,TGTGCCAGCAGGTTGGGACCTGTGAACACTGAAGCTTTCTTT,CASRLGPVNTEAFF
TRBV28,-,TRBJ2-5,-,TGTGCCAGCAGTCGACACTTCCAAGAGACCCAGTACTTC,CASSRHFQETQYF
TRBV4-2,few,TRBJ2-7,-,TGTGCCAGCAGCCAAGAAGACAGCCTACGAGAGCAGTACTTC,CASSQEDSLREQYF
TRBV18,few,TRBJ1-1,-,TGTGCCAGCTCACGCGACCGGGTCTCCTACACTGAAGCTTTCTTT,CASSRDRVSYTEAFF
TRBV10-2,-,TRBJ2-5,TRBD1,TGCGCCAGCAGTGAGTCGGGACAGTTTTTCCAAGAGACCCAGTACTTC,CASSESGQFFQETQYF
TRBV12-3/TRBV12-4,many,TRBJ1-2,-,TGTGCCAGCAGTCGAGGGTCGACCGGCTACACCTTC,CASSRGSTGYTF
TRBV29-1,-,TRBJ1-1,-,TGCAGCGTCATAACGCCGGGACGCCCCGAAGCTTTCTTT,CSVITPGRPEAFF
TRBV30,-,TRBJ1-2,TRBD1,TGTGCCTGGAGCGGAAACAGGGGTAGAGGCTACACCTTC,CAWSGNRGRGYTF
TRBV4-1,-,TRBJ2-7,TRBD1,TGCGCCAGCAGTCGTGGGACAGGGGACTCGTACGAGCAGTACTTC,CASSRGTGDSYEQYF
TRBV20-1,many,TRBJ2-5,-,TGCAGTGCTCCTTCGGACATCCAAGAGACCCAGTACTTC,CSAPSDIQETQYF
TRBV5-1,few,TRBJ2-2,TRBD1,TGCGCCAGCAGTGAACCGGGACAGGGGAACACCGGGGAGCTGTTTTTT,CASSEPGQGNTGELFF
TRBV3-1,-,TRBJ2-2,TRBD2,TGTGCCAGCAGGTTAGCGGGCGCGGCCGGGGAGCTGTTGTTT,CASRLAGAAGELLF
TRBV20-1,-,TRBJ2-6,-,TGCAGTGCTAGAGAGTCTCGACCGTCTGGGGCCAACGTCCTGACTTTC,CSARESRPSGANVLTF
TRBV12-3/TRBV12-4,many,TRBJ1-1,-,TGTGCCAGCAGTTTAACAGGGATGTTTGCTGAAGCTTTCTTT,CASSLTGMFAEAFF
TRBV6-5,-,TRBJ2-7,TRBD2,TGTGCCAGCAGTTACCGTAGCGGGGCCTACGAGCAGTACTTC,CASSYRSGAYEQYF
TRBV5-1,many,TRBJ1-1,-,TGCGCCAGCAGCTCGCAGGGGTTGGGCGACACTGAAGCTTTCTTT,CASSSQGLGDTEAFF
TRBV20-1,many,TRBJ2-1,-,TGCAGTGCTCTTAAACTGGGTGAGCAGTTCTTC,CSALKLGEQFF
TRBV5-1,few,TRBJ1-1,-,TGCGCCAGCAGCTTGGAGAGAACCACTGAAGCTTTCTTT,CASSLERTTEAFF
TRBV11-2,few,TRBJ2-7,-,TGTGCCAGCAGCTTGGACCCCGGGTCCGAGCAGTACTTC,CASSLDPGSEQYF
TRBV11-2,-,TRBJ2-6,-,TGTGCCAGCAGCTTAGACCCCGGCTCTGGGGCCAACGTCCTGACTTTC,CASSLDPGSGANVLTF
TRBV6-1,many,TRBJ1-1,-,TGTGCCAGCACTGGTTTGAGAGTAATGAACACTGAAGCTTTCTTT,CASTGLRVMNTEAFF
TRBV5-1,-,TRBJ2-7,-,TGCGCCAGCAGCTTGGCGCAGCACTCACGCGAGCAGTACTTC,CASSLAQHSREQYF
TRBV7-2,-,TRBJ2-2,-,TGTGCCAGCAGCTTGCTCTCGACCGGGGAGCTGTTTTTT,CASSLLSTGELFF
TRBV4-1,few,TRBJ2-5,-,TGCGCCAGCAGCCGGGACGAGCTACAAGAGACCCAGTACTTC,CASSRDELQETQYF
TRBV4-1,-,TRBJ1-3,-,TGCGCCGGCAGCCCTAGCGTGAGAAACACCATATATTTT,CAGSPSVRNTIYF